Below, 18 T cell receptor beta chains from the same sample are listed, as sequenced in a study of control samples from healthy donors and cancer patients (dated by TCRdb to between 2020 and 2021). The receptor library was made with the immunoSEQ multiplex PCR assay. The table comes from immuneACCESS by way of TCRdb, which keeps in-frame sequences with V and J called. Part of the clones is missing from these tables; in studies checked, under half for an unresolved V gene and the rest for unknown reasons. Across this sample there are some 79,000 clones, with 87% seen only once. Over 3.5% of the sample comes from the top ten. The sample consisted of blood. Source of these receptors: a woman aged 45-59 years in good health.

This chain links TRBV19 with TRBJ1-2, with TRBD1 identical over 7 bases. This CDR3 is 15 amino acids long. After removal of 5 bases from V and 7 bases from J, the junction contained 13 bases not matched to a gene. CDR1 and CDR2 from the germline V gene are LNHDA and SQIVND (reference sequence). The CDR3 spells CASSFLDRDGSGYTF. The CDR3 bases are TGTGCCAGTAGTTTCCTAGACAGGGACGGGAGTGGCTACACCTTC. Complete variable domain (other parts from reference TRBV19 and TRBJ1-2): DGGITQSPKYLFRKEGQNVTLSCEQNLNHDAMYWYRQDPGQGLRLIYYSQIVNDFQKGDIAEGYSVSREKKESFPLTVTSAQKNPTAFYLCASSFLDRDGSGYTFGSGTRLTVV.

The rearrangement uses TRBV11-1 and TRBJ2-1; D may be TRBD2 (5 bases). V was clipped by 3 bases and J by 10 bases, with 16 bases between them. The CDR3 has 14 residues. Germline V CDR1 and CDR2: SGHAT, FQDESV (reference sequence). CDR3 DNA: TGTGCCAGCAGCTTTCGGGATACAAGCACGGAGCAGTTCTTC. This encodes CASSFRDTSTEQFF.

The J gene is TRBJ1-4, the V gene TRBV12-5; D might be TRBD1 (6 bases). The V gene's germline CDR1 is LGHNT and CDR2 FRNRAP. Trimming stripped 3 bases from V and 8 bases from J, with 13 bases between. CDR3 size: 14 residues. The CDR3 coding sequence is TGTGCTAGTGGTTTACCCACAGGGATGGAAAAACTGTTTTTT. This gives the protein CASGLPTGMEKLFF.

The V and J genes are TRBV11-2 and TRBJ1-3; 8 bases agree with TRBD1. Germline assignment: CDR1 SGHAT and CDR2 FQNNGV. This CDR3 is built from 15 residues. Trimming at V came to 5 bases and at J to 0 bases, leaving 3 bases not matched to a gene. CDR3 nucleotide sequence: TGTGCCAGCAGCGTGGACAGGGTCTCTGGAAACACCATATATTTT. It specifies CASSVDRVSGNTIYF.

The V gene is TRBV12-3 or TRBV12-4, the J gene TRBJ1-2, with D maybe TRBD1 (5 bases). V was pared by 1 base and J by 4 bases, with 7 bases between. The CDR3 consists of 13 residues. The CDR3 coding sequence is TGTGCCAGCAGTTTAGGTCAGGGCTATGGCTACACCTTC. This gives the protein CASSLGQGYGYTF.

In its sample, this clone was seen a few times. The chain employs TRBV3-1 (or the pseudogene TRBV3-2) and TRBJ1-2, with D hard to call. CDR1 is LGHDT, CDR2 YNNKEL, per germline (reference sequence). V was shortened by 1 base and J by 2 bases, with 11 bases between the two germline ends. CDR3 length: 15 residues. The CDR3 DNA reads as TGTGCCAGCAGCCAAGCTTTCGGACTCAACTATGGCTACACCTTC. It translates to CASSQAFGLNYGYTF.

This chain connects TRBV7-3 to TRBJ2-2; tentative D call: TRBD1 (7 bases). The CDR3 is made up of 17 amino acids. In germline, CDR1 is SGHTA, CDR2 FQGTGA. Trimming cost V 5 bases and J 0 bases, with 16 bases left between them. CDR3 protein: CASSPRGAGTNTGELFF. CDR3 nucleotide sequence: TGTGCCAGCAGCCCCAGGGGGGCGGGGACGAACACCGGGGAGCTGTTTTTT.

The chain has TRBV11-2 and TRBJ2-6; D not resolved. V shed 2 bases and J shed 0 bases, with 5 bases lying between them. The germline V gene encodes CDR1 SGHAT and CDR2 FQNNGV. CDR3 length: 15 amino acids. In DNA form, the CDR3 reads TGTGCCAGCAGCTTAACCAGCTCTGGGGCCAACGTCCTGACTTTC. Translation: CASSLTSSGANVLTF.

The chain employs TRBV6-4 and TRBJ2-3, with D possibly matching TRBD2 (6 bases). Germline V gene sequence: CDR1 MRHNA, CDR2 SNTAGT. The CDR3 sequence is 14 residues long. V was shortened by 2 bases and J by 0 bases, with 6 bases between the two germline ends. In DNA, the CDR3 is TGTGCCAGCAGTGACGGGACTAGCACAGATACGCAGTATTTT. The encoded protein is CASSDGTSTDTQYF.

CDR3 sequence (DNA): TGTGCCAGCAGCCAAGTATTGCAGGTAGCGGGGGCCAACGTCCTGACTTTC. As protein: CASSQVLQVAGANVLTF. The rearrangement links TRBV4-2 to TRBJ2-6; possible D gene TRBD2, 5 bases. V shed 1 base and J shed 4 bases, with 14 bases lying between them. The CDR3 contains 17 residues. In germline, CDR1 is LGHNA, CDR2 YNFKEQ.

V usage is TRBV28 and J usage is TRBJ2-7, with D possibly being TRBD2 (5 bases). The CDR3 is made up of 13 amino acids. Trimming removed 3 bases at V and 0 bases at J, with 6 bases between. The germline gives CDR1 MDHEN, CDR2 SYDVKM. The DNA of the CDR3 is TGTGCCAGCAGTTTGGGGAGCTCCTACGAGCAGTACTTC. Amino acid sequence: CASSLGSSYEQYF. Full variable domain (remainder filled in from reference TRBV28 and TRBJ2-7): DVKVTQSSRYLVKRTGEKVFLECVQDMDHENMFWYRQDPGLGLRLIYFSYDVKMKEKGDIPEGYSVSREKKERFSLILESASTNQTSMYLCASSLGSSYEQYFGPGTRLTVT.

The V and J genes are TRBV30 and TRBJ1-1, with D unclear. The V and J ends lost 1 base and 6 bases respectively, with 24 bases between them. Looked up from germline, CDR1 is GTSNPN and CDR2 is SVGIG (reference sequence). This CDR3 spans 17 amino acids. Here the CDR3 reads CAWSGQTAIDSLSEAFF. The DNA of the CDR3 is TGTGCCTGGAGTGGACAAACAGCGATCGATTCTCTATCTGAAGCTTTCTTT.

This chain joins TRBV11-2 and TRBJ2-7, with D unclear. The CDR3 is made up of 15 amino acids. Germline CDR1 and CDR2: SGHAT and FQNNGV. V lost 0 bases to trimming and J lost 2 bases, with 11 bases between them. The CDR3 DNA reads as TGTGCCAGCAGCTTAGAACGTACATTAGCCTACGAGCAGTACTTC. This translates into CASSLERTLAYEQYF.

This rearrangement joins TRBV5-6 to TRBJ1-2, with TRBD1 matching 7 bases. Unmatched junction bases numbered 9, after V lost 3 bases and J lost 4 bases. The germline gives CDR1 SGHDT, CDR2 YYEEEE. This CDR3 is built from 15 residues. CDR3 bases: TGTGCCAGCAGCTCCCGGGACAGTCAGCCCTATGGCTACACCTTC. Protein sequence: CASSSRDSQPYGYTF.

The chain links TRBV6-5 to TRBJ1-4; 7 bases align to TRBD1. V lost 8 bases to trimming and J lost 5 bases; unmatched junction nucleotides: 5. Germline V gene lookup returns CDR1 MNHEY and CDR2 SVGAGI. The length of the CDR3 is 13 residues. The CDR3 protein is CASSGGTNEKLFF. The CDR3 bases are TGTGCCAGCTCAGGGGGAACCAATGAAAAACTGTTTTTT.

The table lists this clone with a count of one. V usage is TRBV14 and J usage is TRBJ2-7; D is unclear. Germline CDR1 and CDR2: SGHDN and FVKESK. The CDR3 runs to 17 residues. The germline V and J ends were trimmed by 2 bases and 3 bases, with 20 bases remaining between them. The CDR3 region is CASSQFTGRDKSYEQYF. CDR3 nucleotides: TGTGCCAGCAGCCAATTTACCGGTCGAGACAAAAGCTACGAGCAGTACTTC.

The gene calls are TRBV3-1 (or the pseudogene TRBV3-2) and TRBJ2-3, with TRBD2 identical over 7 bases. Germline lookup yields CDR1 LGHDT and CDR2 YNNKEL (reference sequence). With V trimmed by 6 bases and J by 4 bases, 13 bases remained unmatched. This CDR3 contains 16 residues. The CDR3 DNA follows: TGTGCCAGCAGGAAGGCCGGGGGAGGGTCCCCAGATACGCAGTATTTT. Translation gives CASRKAGGGSPDTQYF.

This clone was seen only once. This chain links TRBV12-3 or TRBV12-4 with TRBJ1-2; the D is unclear. The V end was cut by 2 bases, the J end by 3 bases, with 7 bases between. The CDR3 has 13 amino acids. The CDR3 nucleotides read TGTGCCAGCAGTTTACAGGTATACTATGGCTACACCTTC. It yields the protein CASSLQVYYGYTF.